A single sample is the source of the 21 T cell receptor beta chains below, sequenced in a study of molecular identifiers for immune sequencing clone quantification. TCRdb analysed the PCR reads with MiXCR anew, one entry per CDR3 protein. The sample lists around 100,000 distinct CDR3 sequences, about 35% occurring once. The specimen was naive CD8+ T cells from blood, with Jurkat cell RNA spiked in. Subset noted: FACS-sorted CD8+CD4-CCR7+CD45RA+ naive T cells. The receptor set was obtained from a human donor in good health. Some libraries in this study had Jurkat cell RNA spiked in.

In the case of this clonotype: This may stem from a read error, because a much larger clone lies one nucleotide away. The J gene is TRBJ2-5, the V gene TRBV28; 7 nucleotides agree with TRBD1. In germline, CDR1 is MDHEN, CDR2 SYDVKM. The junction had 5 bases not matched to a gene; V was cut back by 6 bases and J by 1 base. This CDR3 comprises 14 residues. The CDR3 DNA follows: TGTGCCAGCAGGTTCGGGACAGCCCAAGAGACCCAGTACTTC. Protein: CASRFGTAQETQYF. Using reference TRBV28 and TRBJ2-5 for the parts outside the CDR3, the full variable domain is DVKVTQSSRYLVKRTGEKVFLECVQDMDHENMFWYRQDPGLGLRLIYFSYDVKMKEKGDIPEGYSVSREKKERFSLILESASTNQTSMYLCASRFGTAQETQYFGPGTRLLVL.

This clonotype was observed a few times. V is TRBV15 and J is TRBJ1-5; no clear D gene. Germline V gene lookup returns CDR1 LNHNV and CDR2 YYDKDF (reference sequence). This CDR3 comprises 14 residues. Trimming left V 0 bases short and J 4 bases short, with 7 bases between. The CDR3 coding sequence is TGTGCCACCAGCAGAGAACGACTTAATCAGCCCCAGCATTTT. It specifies CATSRERLNQPQHF.

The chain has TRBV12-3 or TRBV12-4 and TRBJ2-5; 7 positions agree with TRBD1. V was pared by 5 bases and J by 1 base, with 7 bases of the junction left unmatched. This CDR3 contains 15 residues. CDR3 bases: TGTGCCAGCAGTATAGACAGGGAATTCCAAGAGACCCAGTACTTC. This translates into CASSIDREFQETQYF.

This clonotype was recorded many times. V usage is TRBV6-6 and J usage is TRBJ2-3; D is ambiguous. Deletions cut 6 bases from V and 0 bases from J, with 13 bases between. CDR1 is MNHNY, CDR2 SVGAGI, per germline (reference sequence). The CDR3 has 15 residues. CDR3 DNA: TGTGCCAGCAGCCCCCTATGGGGAAGCACAGATACGCAGTATTTT. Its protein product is CASSPLWGSTDTQYF.

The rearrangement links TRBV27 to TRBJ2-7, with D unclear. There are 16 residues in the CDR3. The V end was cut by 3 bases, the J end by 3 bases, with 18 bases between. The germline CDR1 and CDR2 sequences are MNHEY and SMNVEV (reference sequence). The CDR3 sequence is CASSFFSGQLYYEQYF. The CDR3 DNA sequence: TGTGCCAGCAGTTTCTTCTCCGGGCAATTATACTACGAGCAGTACTTC.

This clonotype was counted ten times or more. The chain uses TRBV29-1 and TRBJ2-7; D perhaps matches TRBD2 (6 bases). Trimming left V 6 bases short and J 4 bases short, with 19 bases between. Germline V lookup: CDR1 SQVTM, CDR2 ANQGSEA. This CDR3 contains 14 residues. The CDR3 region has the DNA TGCAGCGTGCGGGACGGTGGACGGGTGTACGAGCAGTACTTC. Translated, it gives CSVRDGGRVYEQYF.

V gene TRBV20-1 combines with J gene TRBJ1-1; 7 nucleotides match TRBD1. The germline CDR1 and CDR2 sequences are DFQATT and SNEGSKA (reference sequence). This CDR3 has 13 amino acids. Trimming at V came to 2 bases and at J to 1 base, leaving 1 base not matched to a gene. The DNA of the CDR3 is TGCAGTGCTAGATGGACAGGGAACACTGAAGCTTTCTTT. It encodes CSARWTGNTEAFF.

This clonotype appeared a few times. The DNA for the CDR3 is TGTGCCAGTAGTATAGGGGCGGGAGCCAACTACGAGCAGTACTTC. This codes for CASSIGAGANYEQYF. This chain joins TRBV19 and TRBJ2-7; 7 positions match TRBD2. Trimming removed 1 base from V and 3 bases from J; junction bases left unmatched: 6. The CDR3 is made up of 15 amino acids. Germline V gene sequence: CDR1 LNHDA, CDR2 SQIVND (reference sequence).

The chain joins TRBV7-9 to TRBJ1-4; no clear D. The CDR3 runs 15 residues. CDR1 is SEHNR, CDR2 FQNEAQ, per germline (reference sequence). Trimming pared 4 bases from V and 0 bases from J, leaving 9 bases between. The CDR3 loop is CASSSPSTTNEKLFF. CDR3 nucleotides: TGTGCCAGCAGCTCCCCCTCCACAACTAATGAAAAACTGTTTTTT.

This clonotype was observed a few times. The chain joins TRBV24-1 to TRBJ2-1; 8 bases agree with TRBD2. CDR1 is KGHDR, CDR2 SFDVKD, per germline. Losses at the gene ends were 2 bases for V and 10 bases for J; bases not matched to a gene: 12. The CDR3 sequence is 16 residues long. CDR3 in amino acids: CATSDYGTRGSREQFF. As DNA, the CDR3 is TGTGCCACCAGTGATTATGGGACTAGGGGGTCAAGAGAGCAGTTCTTC.

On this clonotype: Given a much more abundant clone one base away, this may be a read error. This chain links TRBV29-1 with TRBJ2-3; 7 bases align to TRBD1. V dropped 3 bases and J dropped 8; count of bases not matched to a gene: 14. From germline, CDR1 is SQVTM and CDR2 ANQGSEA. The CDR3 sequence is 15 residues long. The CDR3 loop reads CSVEHRGLGAGTQYF. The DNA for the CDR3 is TGCAGCGTTGAGCATAGGGGGCTTGGCGCAGGTACGCAGTATTTT.

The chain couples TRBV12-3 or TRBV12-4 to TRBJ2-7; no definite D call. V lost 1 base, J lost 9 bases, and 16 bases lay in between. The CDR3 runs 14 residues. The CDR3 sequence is CASSLDANLVGQYF. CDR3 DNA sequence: TGTGCCAGCAGTTTAGACGCCAACTTAGTTGGGCAGTACTTC.

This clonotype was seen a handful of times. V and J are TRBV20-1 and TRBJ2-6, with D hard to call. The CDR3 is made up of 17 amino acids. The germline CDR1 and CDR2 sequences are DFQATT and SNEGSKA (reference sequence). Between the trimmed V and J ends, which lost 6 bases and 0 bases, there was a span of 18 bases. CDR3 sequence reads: CSAPSISTVSGANVLTF. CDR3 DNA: TGCAGTGCCCCCTCCATAAGTACGGTCTCTGGGGCCAACGTCCTGACTTTC.

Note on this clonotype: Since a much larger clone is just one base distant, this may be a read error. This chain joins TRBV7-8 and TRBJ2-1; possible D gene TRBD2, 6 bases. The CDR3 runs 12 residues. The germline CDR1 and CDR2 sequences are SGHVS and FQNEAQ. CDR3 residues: CASSAGNYEQSF. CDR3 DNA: TGTGCCAGCAGCGCGGGGAACTATGAGCAGTCCTTC.

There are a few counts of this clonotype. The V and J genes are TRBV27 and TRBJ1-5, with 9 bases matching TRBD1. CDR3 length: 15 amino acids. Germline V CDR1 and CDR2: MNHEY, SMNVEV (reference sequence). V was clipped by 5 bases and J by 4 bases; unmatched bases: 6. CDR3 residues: CASSRGTGHNQPQHF. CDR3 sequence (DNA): TGTGCCAGCAGTAGAGGGACAGGGCATAATCAGCCCCAGCATTTT.

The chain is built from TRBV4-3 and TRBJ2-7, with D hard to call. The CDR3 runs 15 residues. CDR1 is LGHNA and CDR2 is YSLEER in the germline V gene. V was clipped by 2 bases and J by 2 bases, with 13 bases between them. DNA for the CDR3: TGCGCCAGCAGCCAATCATTTTACGGCCCCTACGAGCAGTACTTC. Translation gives CASSQSFYGPYEQYF.

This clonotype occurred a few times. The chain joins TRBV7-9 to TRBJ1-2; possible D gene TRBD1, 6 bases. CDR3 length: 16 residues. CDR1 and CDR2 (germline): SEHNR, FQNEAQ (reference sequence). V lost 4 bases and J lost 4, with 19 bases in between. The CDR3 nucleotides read TGTGCCAGCAGCTCGGCTCCAAGAGGGGGGGCCTATGGCTACACCTTC. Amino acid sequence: CASSSAPRGGAYGYTF.

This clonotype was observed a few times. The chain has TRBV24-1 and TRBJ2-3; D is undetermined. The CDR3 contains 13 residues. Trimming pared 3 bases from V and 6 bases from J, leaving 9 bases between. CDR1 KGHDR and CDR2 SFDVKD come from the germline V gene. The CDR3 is CATSDVRRDTQYF. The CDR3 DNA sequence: TGTGCCACCAGTGATGTTAGACGTGATACGCAGTATTTT.

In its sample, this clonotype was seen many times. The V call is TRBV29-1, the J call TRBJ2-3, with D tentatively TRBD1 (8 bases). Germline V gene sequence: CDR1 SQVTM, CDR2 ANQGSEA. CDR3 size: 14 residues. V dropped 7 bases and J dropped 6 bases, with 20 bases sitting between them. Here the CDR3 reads CSGPTGEGGDTQYF. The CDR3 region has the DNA TGCAGCGGGCCGACAGGGGAGGGCGGCGATACGCAGTATTTT.

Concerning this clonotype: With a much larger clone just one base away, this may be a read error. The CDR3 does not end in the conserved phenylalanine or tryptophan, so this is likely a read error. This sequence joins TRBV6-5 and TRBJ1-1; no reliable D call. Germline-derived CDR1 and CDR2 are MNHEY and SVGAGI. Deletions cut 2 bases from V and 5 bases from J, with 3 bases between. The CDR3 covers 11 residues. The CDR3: CASSYRTEAFI. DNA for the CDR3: TGTGCCAGCAGTTACCGAACTGAAGCTTTCATT.

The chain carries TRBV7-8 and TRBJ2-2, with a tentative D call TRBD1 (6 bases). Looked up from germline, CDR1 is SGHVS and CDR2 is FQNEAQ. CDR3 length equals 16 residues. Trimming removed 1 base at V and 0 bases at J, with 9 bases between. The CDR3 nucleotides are TGTGCCAGCAGCTTAGGGGACAACGCGAACACCGGGGAGCTGTTTTTT. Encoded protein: CASSLGDNANTGELFF.